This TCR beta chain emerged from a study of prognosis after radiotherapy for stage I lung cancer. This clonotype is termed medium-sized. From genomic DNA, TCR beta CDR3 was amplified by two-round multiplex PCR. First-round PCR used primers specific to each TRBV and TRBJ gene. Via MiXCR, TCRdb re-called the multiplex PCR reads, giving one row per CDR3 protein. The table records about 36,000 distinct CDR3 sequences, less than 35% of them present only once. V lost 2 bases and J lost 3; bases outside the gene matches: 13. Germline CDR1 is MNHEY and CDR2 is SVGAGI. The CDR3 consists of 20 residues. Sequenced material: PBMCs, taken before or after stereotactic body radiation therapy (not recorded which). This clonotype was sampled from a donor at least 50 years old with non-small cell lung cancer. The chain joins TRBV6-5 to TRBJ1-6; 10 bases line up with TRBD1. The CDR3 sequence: CASSYHGDLGTGVYNSPLHF. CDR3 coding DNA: TGTGCCAGCAGTTACCACGGGGATTTAGGGACAGGGGTCTATAATTCACCCCTCCACTTT.